This TCR beta chain was retrieved from a study of cytomegalovirus exposure and HLA in healthy donors. Points on this clone: Its antigen is unknown.

V gave up 6 bases and J gave up 5 bases; unmatched junction bases: 6. The CDR3 extends over 15 amino acids. Germline loops: CDR1 SNHLY, CDR2 FYNNEI. Use of 60 Vbeta and 13 Jbeta primers characterized the PCR. Generated by immunoSEQ multiplex PCR, the TCRdb table keeps only in-frame clones and is missing some. The sample shows 210,000 or so clones, approximately 80% of them seen only once. Findings of the study overall: A later analysis showed HLA-associated TCR beta chains outstripping equally common others in clonal expansion.

The TCR sequence derives from a woman between 40 and 55 years old in good health and CMV-seronegative. Material: PBMCs. V gene TRBV2 combines with J gene TRBJ1-4, with 10 nucleotides matching TRBD1. As DNA, the CDR3 is TGTGCCAGCAGAAGGGACAGGGGACTGAATGAAAAACTGTTTTTT. It specifies CASRRDRGLNEKLFF.